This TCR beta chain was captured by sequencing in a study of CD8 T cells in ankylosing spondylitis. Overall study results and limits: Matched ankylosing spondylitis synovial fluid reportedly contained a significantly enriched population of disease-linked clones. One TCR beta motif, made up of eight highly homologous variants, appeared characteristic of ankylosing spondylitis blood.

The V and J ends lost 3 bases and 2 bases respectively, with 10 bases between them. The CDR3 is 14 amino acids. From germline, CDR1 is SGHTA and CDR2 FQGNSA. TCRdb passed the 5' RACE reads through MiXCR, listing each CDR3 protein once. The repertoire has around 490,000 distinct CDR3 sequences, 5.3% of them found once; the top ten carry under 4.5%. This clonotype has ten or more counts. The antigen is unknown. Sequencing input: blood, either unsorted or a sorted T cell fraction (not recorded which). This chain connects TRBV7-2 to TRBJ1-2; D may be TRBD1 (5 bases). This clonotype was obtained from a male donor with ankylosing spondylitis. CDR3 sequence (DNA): TGTGCCAGCAGCTTGGGCTGGGGGAACTATGGCTACACCTTC. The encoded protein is CASSLGWGNYGYTF. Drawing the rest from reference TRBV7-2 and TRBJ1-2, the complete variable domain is GAGVSQSPSNKVTEKGKDVELRCDPISGHTALYWYRQSLGQGLEFLIYFQGNSAPDKSGLPSDRFSAERTGGSVSTLTIQRTQQEDSAVYLCASSLGWGNYGYTFGSGTRLTVV.